These 20 T cell receptor beta chains originate from one sample sequenced in a study of CD8+ T cells in alopecia areata. The sequencing template was cDNA reverse transcribed from extracted RNA. Method: immunoSEQ multiplex PCR; TCRdb's copy keeps in-frame clones and lacks some. Of some 180,000 clones in the sample, 45% to 60% are singletons; the top ten hold around a tenth. Treatment reported: oral pan-JAK inhibitor, 5-10 mg twice daily. This sample comprised CD8+ T cells sorted from blood, obtained at week 52, from a patient treated with tofacitinib. The receptor source for this set is a human donor with alopecia areata.

At least ten counts were recorded for this clone. The rearrangement uses TRBV12-5 and TRBJ1-5, with D possibly TRBD1 on 6 matching bases. This CDR3 region has 15 residues. Germline CDR1 is LGHNT and CDR2 is FRNRAP. Between the trimmed V and J ends, which lost 4 bases and 5 bases, there was a span of 15 bases. CDR3 in amino acids: CASGSTGAGDQPQHF. The DNA of the CDR3 is TGTGCTAGTGGTTCCACGGGGGCAGGGGATCAGCCCCAGCATTTT.

V and J are TRBV7-8 and TRBJ1-6; D is unresolved. With 2 bases removed from V and 0 bases from J, the gap between germline ends came to 5 bases. The CDR3 is 15 residues long. Germline assignment: CDR1 SGHVS and CDR2 FQNEAQ. This chain's CDR3 is CASSLSNSYNSPLHF. The CDR3 bases are TGTGCCAGCAGCTTATCCAACTCCTATAATTCACCCCTCCACTTT.

This clone appeared many times. One end of the junction is discordant with germline, which a read error may explain. The chain joins TRBV4-2 to TRBJ2-1; the D is unclear. This CDR3 comprises 12 residues. Germline CDR1 reads LGHNA; CDR2 reads YNFKEQ. CDR3 residues: CASSEDGPGRFF. CDR3 nucleotides: TGTGCCAGCAGCGAAGATGGACCGGGCCGGTTCTTC.

This clone was found a few times. The chain uses TRBV30 and TRBJ2-1; D gene uncertain. The CDR3 runs 13 residues. The germline CDR1 and CDR2 sequences are GTSNPN and SVGIG (reference sequence). Trimming shortened V by 4 bases and J by 9 bases, and 16 bases separated the two germline ends. This CDR3 reads CAWNSLRAGEQFF. CDR3 nucleotides: TGTGCCTGGAATTCCCTCCGAGCCGGTGAGCAGTTCTTC.

The genes are TRBV27 and TRBJ2-7; D is uncertain. Germline CDR1 and CDR2: MNHEY and SMNVEV (reference sequence). The CDR3 runs to 12 residues. Trimming took off 4 bases at V and 0 bases at J, with 4 bases between the two ends. CDR3 coding DNA: TGTGCCAGCAGTTCAAGCTCCTACGAGCAGTACTTC. Residues: CASSSSSYEQYF.

This clone was detected only a few times. The gene calls are TRBV21-1 and TRBJ2-7; the table's D call TRBD1 went unverified against the DNA. TRBV21-1 is a listed pseudogene. The CDR3 extends over 15 amino acids. As DNA, the CDR3 is TGTGCCAGCAGCTCGCACCGGGACAGGGTCTACGAGCAGTACTTC. It translates to CASSSHRDRVYEQYF.

This chain links TRBV6-5 with TRBJ1-6; D is undetermined. Germline lookup yields CDR1 MNHEY and CDR2 SVGAGI. CDR3 length: 14 residues. V was pared by 5 bases and J by 4 bases, with 9 bases between. CDR3 residues: CASSGDGYNSPLHF. CDR3 bases: TGTGCCAGCAGTGGAGACGGGTATAATTCACCCCTCCACTTT.

This clone was seen more than once but under ten times. V is TRBV18 and J is TRBJ2-1, with TRBD2 matching over 11 bases. The CDR3 is made up of 15 amino acids. V shed 6 bases, J shed 6 bases, and the junction held 7 bases outside the gene matches. From germline, CDR1 is KGHSH and CDR2 LQKENI. The CDR3 DNA is TGTGCCAGCTCGGCCACTAGCGGGGGCCCCAATGAGCAGTTCTTC. Amino acids: CASSATSGGPNEQFF.

The table lists this clone with a few counts. The chain carries TRBV5-1 and TRBJ2-2; D ambiguous. This CDR3 comprises 14 residues. Trimming left V 4 bases short and J 0 bases short, with 7 bases between. Germline lookup yields CDR1 SGHRS and CDR2 YFSETQ. The CDR3 sequence: CASSPVPNTGELFF. The CDR3 DNA reads TGCGCCAGCAGCCCGGTACCGAACACCGGGGAGCTGTTTTTT.

In this sample, this clone turned up a few times. The chain joins TRBV30 to TRBJ2-2, with D unclear. CDR1 is GTSNPN and CDR2 is SVGIG in the germline V gene (reference sequence). Deletions cut 3 bases from V and 7 bases from J, with 6 bases between. The CDR3 has 11 amino acids. CDR3 in DNA: TGTGCCTGGAGCCCATACGGGGAGCTGTTTTTT. Translated, it gives CAWSPYGELFF.

The chain carries TRBV29-1 and TRBJ2-1; D may be TRBD1 (6 bases). V lost 3 bases, J lost 3 bases, and 12 bases lay in between. The CDR3 length is 14 residues. Looked up from germline, CDR1 is SQVTM and CDR2 is ANQGSEA. The CDR3 DNA reads TGCAGCGTTGAGGCGAGGGGGAACTACAATGAGCAGTTCTTC. Translation gives CSVEARGNYNEQFF.

The rearrangement uses TRBV28 and TRBJ1-6; 8 nucleotides match TRBD1. The germline V gene has CDR1 MDHEN and CDR2 SYDVKM. The trim removed 3 bases at V and 9 bases at J, leaving 7 bases unmatched. The CDR3 consists of 15 residues. The CDR3 region has the DNA TGTGCCAGCAGTTTTGAGGACAGGGAGGCTTCACCCCTCCACTTT. Encoded protein: CASSFEDREASPLHF.

The chain carries TRBV30 and TRBJ1-1; the D is unclear. Between the trimmed V and J ends, which lost 0 bases and 8 bases, there was a span of 10 bases. Germline loops: CDR1 GTSNPN, CDR2 SVGIG (reference sequence). The CDR3 runs 12 residues. The CDR3 spells CAWSVEGGEAFF. The CDR3 bases are TGTGCCTGGAGTGTAGAGGGAGGGGAAGCTTTCTTT.

This clone was seen only a few times. The chain joins TRBV29-1 to TRBJ2-1; D is possibly TRBD1 (6 bases). The V end lost 7 bases, the J end lost 2 bases, and 15 bases lay between the germline ends. The CDR3 is 14 residues long. Per the germline V gene, CDR1 is SQVTM and CDR2 is ANQGSEA. The CDR3 DNA is TGCAGCGGGCGACAGGCGCCCCCCTACAATGAGCAGTTCTTC. This encodes CSGRQAPPYNEQFF.

The CDR3 loop is CASSQERGRAGETQYF. CDR3 nucleotide sequence: TGCGCCAGCAGCCAAGAGCGGGGCAGGGCGGGAGAGACCCAGTACTTC. The chain uses TRBV4-3 and TRBJ2-5, with D perhaps TRBD2 (6 bases). V lost 0 bases and J 4 bases, leaving 15 bases between the germline ends. Germline V gene data show CDR1 as LGHNA and CDR2 as YSLEER. The CDR3 is 16 amino acids.

The J gene is TRBJ1-6, the V gene TRBV30; unclear D gene. The length of the CDR3 is 13 residues. The germline CDR1 and CDR2 sequences are GTSNPN and SVGIG (reference sequence). Between the trimmed V and J ends, which lost 3 bases and 10 bases, there was a span of 13 bases. The CDR3 nucleotides read TGTGCCTGGAGAGTCGGGGAGGGATCACCCCTCCACTTT. Translation: CAWRVGEGSPLHF. The full variable domain, with the rest looked up from reference TRBV30 and TRBJ1-6, is SQTIHQWPATLVQPVGSPLSLECTVEGTSNPNLYWYRQAAGRGLQLLFYSVGIGQISSEVPQNLSASRPQDRQFILSSKKLLLSDSGFYLCAWRVGEGSPLHFGNGTRLTVT.

This clone was detected once. The V and J genes are TRBV5-1 and TRBJ2-1, with D hard to call. Germline CDR1 is SGHRS and CDR2 is YFSETQ. V was pared by 4 bases and J by 4 bases, with 9 bases between. The CDR3 consists of 13 residues. This CDR3 reads CASSQDGYNEQFF. CDR3 in DNA: TGCGCCAGCAGCCAGGACGGGTACAATGAGCAGTTCTTC.

This chain joins TRBV23-1 and TRBJ1-1, with no clear D. TRBV23-1 is reported as an ORF; its role is uncertain. The CDR3 sequence is 11 residues long. Between the trimmed V and J ends, which lost 6 bases and 8 bases, there was a span of 10 bases. The CDR3 DNA reads as TGCGCCAGCAGGGTCCTAAGGGAAGCTTTCTTT. This sequence encodes CASRVLREAFF.

This chain joins TRBV6-6 and TRBJ2-2; D could derive from TRBD1 or TRBD2 (5 bases each). CDR1 MNHNY and CDR2 SVGAGI come from the germline V gene (reference sequence). The germline V and J ends were trimmed by 4 bases and 3 bases, with 9 bases remaining between them. The CDR3 has 14 residues. The CDR3 is CASSSGAYTGELFF. For the CDR3, the DNA is TGTGCCAGCAGTTCCGGGGCTTACACCGGGGAGCTGTTTTTT.

This chain uses TRBV27 with TRBJ2-5; 9 bases match TRBD1. V trimming: 3 bases; J trimming: 5 bases; junction bases outside the gene matches: 7. CDR3 length equals 15 residues. CDR1 is MNHEY and CDR2 is SMNVEV in the germline V gene (reference sequence). CDR3 region: CASSFLDRGMETQYF. CDR3 nucleotide sequence: TGTGCCAGCAGTTTCCTCGACAGGGGGATGGAGACCCAGTACTTC.